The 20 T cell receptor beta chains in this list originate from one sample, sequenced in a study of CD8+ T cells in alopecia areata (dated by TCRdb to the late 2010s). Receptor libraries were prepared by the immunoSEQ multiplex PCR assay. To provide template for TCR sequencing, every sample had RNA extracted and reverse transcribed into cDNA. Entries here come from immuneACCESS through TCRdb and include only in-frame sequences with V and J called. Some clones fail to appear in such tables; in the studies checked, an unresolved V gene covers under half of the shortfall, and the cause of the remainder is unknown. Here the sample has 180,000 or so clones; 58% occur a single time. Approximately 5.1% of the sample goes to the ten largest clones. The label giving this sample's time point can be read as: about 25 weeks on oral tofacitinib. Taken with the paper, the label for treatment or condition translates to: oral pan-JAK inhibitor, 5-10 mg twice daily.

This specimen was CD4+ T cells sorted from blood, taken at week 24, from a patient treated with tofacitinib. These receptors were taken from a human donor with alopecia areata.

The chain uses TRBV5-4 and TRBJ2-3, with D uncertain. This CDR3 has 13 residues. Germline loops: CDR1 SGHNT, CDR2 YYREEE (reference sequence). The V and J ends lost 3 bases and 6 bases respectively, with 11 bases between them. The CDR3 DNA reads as TGTGCCAGCAGCTCACCTTCACTGGATACGCAGTATTTT. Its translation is CASSSPSLDTQYF.

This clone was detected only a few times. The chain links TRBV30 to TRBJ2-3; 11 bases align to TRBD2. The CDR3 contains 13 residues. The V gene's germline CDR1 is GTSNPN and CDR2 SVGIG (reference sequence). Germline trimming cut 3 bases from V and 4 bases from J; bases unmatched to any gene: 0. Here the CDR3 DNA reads TGTGCCTGGAGGACTAGCGGGGCAGATACGCAGTATTTT. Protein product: CAWRTSGADTQYF.

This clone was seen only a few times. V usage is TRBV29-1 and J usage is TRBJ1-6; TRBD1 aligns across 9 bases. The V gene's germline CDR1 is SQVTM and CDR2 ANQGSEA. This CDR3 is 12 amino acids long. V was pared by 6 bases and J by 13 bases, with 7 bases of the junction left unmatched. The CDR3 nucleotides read TGCAGCGTGAGGACAGGGGCTGGGCCCCTCCACTTT. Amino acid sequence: CSVRTGAGPLHF.

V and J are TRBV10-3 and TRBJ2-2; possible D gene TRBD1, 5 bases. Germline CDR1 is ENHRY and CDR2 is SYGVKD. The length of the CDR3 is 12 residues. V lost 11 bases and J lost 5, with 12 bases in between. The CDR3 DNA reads TGTGCCGCCGGGCAGGGTACCGGGGAGCTGTTTTTT. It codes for CAAGQGTGELFF.

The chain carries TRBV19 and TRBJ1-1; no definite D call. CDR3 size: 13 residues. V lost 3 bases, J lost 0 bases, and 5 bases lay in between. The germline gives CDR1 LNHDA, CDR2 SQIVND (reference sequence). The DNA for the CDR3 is TGTGCCAGTAGTATCCTGATGAACACTGAAGCTTTCTTT. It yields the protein CASSILMNTEAFF.

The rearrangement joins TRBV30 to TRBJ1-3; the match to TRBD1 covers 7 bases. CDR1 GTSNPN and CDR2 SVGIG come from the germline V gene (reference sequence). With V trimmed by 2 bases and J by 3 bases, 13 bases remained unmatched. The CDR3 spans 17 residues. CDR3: CAWSLARRQGFGNTIYF. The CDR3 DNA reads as TGTGCCTGGAGTCTGGCGAGAAGACAGGGATTTGGAAACACCATATATTTT.

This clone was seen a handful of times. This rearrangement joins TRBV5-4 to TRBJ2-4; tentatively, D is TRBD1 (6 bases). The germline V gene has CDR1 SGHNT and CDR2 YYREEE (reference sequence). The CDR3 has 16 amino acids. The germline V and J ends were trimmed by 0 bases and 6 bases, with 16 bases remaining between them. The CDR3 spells CASSLGGRDRRNIQYF. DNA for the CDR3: TGTGCCAGCAGCTTGGGTGGTCGTGACAGGAGAAACATTCAGTACTTC.

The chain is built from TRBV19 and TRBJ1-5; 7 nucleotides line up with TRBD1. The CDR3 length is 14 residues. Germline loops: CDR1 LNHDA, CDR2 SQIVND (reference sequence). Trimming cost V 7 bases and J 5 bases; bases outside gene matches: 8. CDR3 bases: TGTGCCAGTAATCCGGGACAGCTTTATCAGCCCCAGCATTTT. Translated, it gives CASNPGQLYQPQHF. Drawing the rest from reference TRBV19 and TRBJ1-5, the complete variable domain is DGGITQSPKYLFRKEGQNVTLSCEQNLNHDAMYWYRQDPGQGLRLIYYSQIVNDFQKGDIAEGYSVSREKKESFPLTVTSAQKNPTAFYLCASNPGQLYQPQHFGDGTRLSIL.

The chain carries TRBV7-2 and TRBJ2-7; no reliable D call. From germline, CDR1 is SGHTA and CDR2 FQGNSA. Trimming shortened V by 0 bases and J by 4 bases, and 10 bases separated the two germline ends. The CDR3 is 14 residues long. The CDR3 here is CASSLAPPIYEQYF. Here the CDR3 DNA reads TGTGCCAGCAGCTTAGCCCCTCCCATATACGAGCAGTACTTC.

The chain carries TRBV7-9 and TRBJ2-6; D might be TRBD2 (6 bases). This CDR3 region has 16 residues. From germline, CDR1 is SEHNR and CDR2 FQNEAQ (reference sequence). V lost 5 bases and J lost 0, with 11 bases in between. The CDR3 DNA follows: TGTGCCAGCAGCCCTTCCGGGAGCTCTGGGGCCAACGTCCTGACTTTC. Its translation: CASSPSGSSGANVLTF.

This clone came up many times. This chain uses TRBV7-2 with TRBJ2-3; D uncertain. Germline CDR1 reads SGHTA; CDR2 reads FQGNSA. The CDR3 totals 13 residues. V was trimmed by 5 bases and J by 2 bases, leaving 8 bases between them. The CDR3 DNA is TGTGCCAGCAGCCCCGTCTTCACAGATACGCAGTATTTT. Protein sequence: CASSPVFTDTQYF.

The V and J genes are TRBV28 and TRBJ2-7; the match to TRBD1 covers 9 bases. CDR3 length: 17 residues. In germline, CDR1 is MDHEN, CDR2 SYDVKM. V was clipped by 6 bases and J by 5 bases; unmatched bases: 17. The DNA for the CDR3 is TGTGCCAGCAGGCAACATCCGGGACAGGGCCTGGGTGACGAGCAGTACTTC. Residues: CASRQHPGQGLGDEQYF.

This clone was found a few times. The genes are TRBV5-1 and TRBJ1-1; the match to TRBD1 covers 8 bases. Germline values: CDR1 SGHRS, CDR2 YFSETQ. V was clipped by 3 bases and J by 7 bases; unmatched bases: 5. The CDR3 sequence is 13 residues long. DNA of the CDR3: TGCGCCAGCAGCTCTAACAGGGGGTTTGAAGCTTTCTTT. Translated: CASSSNRGFEAFF.

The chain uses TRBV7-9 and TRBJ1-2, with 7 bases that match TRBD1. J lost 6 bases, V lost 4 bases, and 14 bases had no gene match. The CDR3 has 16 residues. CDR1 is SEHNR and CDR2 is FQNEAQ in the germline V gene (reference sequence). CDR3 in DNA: TGTGCCAGCAGCTCGATCCCTACCGGGACAGAGGATGGCTACACCTTC. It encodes CASSSIPTGTEDGYTF.

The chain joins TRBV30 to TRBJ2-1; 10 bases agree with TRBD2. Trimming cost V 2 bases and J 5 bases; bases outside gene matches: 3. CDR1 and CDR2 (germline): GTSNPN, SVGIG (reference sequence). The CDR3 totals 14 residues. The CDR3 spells CAWSKLAGDNEQFF. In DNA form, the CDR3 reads TGTGCCTGGAGTAAGCTAGCGGGAGACAATGAGCAGTTCTTC.

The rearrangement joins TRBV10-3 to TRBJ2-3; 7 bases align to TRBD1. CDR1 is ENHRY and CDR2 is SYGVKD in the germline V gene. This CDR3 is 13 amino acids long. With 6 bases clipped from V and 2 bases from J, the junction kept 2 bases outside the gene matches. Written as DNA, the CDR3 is TGTGCCATCAGACAGGGGAACACAGATACGCAGTATTTT. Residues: CAIRQGNTDTQYF.

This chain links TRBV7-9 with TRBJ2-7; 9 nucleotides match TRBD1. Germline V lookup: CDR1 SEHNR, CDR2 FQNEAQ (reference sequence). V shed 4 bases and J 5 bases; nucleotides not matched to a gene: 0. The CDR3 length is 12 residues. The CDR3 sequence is CASSWDRDEQYF. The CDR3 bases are TGTGCCAGCAGCTGGGACAGGGACGAGCAGTACTTC.

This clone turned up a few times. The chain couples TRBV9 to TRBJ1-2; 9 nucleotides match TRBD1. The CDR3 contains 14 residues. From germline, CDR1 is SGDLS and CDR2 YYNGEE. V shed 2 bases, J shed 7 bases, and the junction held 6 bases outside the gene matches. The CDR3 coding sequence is TGTGCCAGCAGCGTCCGGGACAGGGTTGGTGGCTACACCTTC. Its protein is CASSVRDRVGGYTF.

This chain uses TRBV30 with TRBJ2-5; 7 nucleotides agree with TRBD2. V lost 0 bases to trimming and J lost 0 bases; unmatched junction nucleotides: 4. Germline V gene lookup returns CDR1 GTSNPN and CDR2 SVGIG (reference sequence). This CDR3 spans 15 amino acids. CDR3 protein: CAWSVTLADQETQYF. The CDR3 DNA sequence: TGTGCCTGGAGTGTAACCCTAGCGGACCAAGAGACCCAGTACTTC.

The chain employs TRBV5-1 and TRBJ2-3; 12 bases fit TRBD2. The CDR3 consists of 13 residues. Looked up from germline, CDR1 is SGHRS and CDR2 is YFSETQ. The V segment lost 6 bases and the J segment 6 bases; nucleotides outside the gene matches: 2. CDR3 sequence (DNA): TGCGCCAGCATGGGACTAGCGGGCGATACGCAGTATTTT. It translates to CASMGLAGDTQYF.